This T cell receptor (beta chain) emerged from a study of blood T cell repertoires in COVID-19. Overall study: The study drew acute and convalescent COVID-19 samples from the United States, Italy and Spain. The cDNA or gDNA used as material had been derived from T cells, B-cell-depleted T cells, or PBMCs.

Profiling relied on immunoSEQ multiplex PCR, and the TCRdb table lists in-frame clones only, not all of them. The sample includes about 84,000 clones, over 70% seen only once; the top ten take around 5.8%. V was pared by 0 bases and J by 3 bases, with 6 bases of the junction left unmatched. There are 15 residues in the CDR3. CDR1 SGHRS and CDR2 YFSETQ come from the germline V gene. The chain joins TRBV5-1 to TRBJ2-7; 7 nucleotides line up with TRBD1. This clonotype was sampled from a man aged 45-60 years with active or convalescent COVID-19. Sequenced: peripheral blood. CDR3 DNA sequence: TGCGCCAGCAGCTTGGACCCGGGACAGTACTACGAGCAGTACTTC. Translated: CASSLDPGQYYEQYF.